What follows describes a single TCR beta chain. Trimming stripped 3 bases from V and 16 bases from J, with 13 bases between. CDR3 length equals 12 residues. Per the germline V gene, CDR1 is WNHNN and CDR2 is SYGVQD (reference sequence). The data are from a study of cytomegalovirus exposure and HLA in healthy donors. Both 60 Vbeta primers and 13 Jbeta primers went into the PCR. The table came from immunoSEQ multiplex PCR; TCRdb's copy has only in-frame clones and leaves some out. In the table there are under 200,000 clones, 84% of which are singletons. This receptor was obtained from a man aged 50 to 59 in good health and CMV-seropositive. This sequence joins TRBV10-1 and TRBJ1-6; maybe TRBD1 (6 bases). Sequencing was done on a sample of PBMCs. CDR3 sequence: CASSESRGTLHF. The CDR3 DNA follows: TGCGCCAGCAGTGAAAGCAGGGGTACTCTCCACTTT.